The 9 T cell receptor beta chains presented below share a single source sample, sequenced in a study of CD8+ T cells in alopecia areata. Extracted RNA was reverse transcribed, and the resulting cDNA served as sequencing template. This table comes from immunoSEQ multiplex PCR, and its TCRdb copy is limited to in-frame clones, with some not included. Of about 140,000 clones listed, around 83% are singletons. Treatment specified: oral pan-JAK inhibitor, 5-10 mg twice daily. Specimen: CD8+ T cells sorted from blood, collected at week 4, from a patient treated with tofacitinib. These receptors were taken from a human donor with alopecia areata.

The chain employs TRBV7-6 and TRBJ2-2, with D perhaps matching TRBD2 (6 bases). The V gene lost 5 bases and the J gene lost 3 bases, with 19 bases spanning the gap. Germline V lookup: CDR1 SGHVS, CDR2 FNYEAQ. This CDR3 comprises 17 residues. The CDR3 DNA reads as TGTGCCAGCAGCCTCGGGGAGACTAGAACGGACACCGGGGAGCTGTTTTTT. Translation gives CASSLGETRTDTGELFF.

This clone has a single count. The rearrangement links TRBV7-9 to TRBJ2-1; no clear D. The CDR3 has 15 amino acids. Germline V gene lookup returns CDR1 SEHNR and CDR2 FQNEAQ (reference sequence). Trimming stripped 4 bases from V and 0 bases from J, with 10 bases between. The CDR3 DNA follows: TGTGCCAGCAGCTCTATGATCGGCTCCTACAATGAGCAGTTCTTC. Translating it yields CASSSMIGSYNEQFF.

The rearrangement joins TRBV27 to TRBJ2-7; TRBD1 matches 7 bases. Per the germline V gene, CDR1 is MNHEY and CDR2 is SMNVEV (reference sequence). The CDR3 length is 14 residues. J gave up 6 bases and V 3 bases, and 8 bases lay outside the gene matches. CDR3 loop: CASSLEGGPGEQYF. The CDR3 DNA follows: TGTGCCAGCAGTTTGGAAGGGGGCCCGGGCGAGCAGTACTTC.

This chain connects TRBV2 to TRBJ2-3; no clear D gene. Germline V gene lookup returns CDR1 SNHLY and CDR2 FYNNEI. The ends were cut back, 3 bases at V and 5 bases at J, with 3 bases in the middle. This CDR3 has 11 amino acids. The CDR3 is CASSDGDTQYF. The CDR3 nucleotides read TGTGCCAGCAGTGACGGAGATACGCAGTATTTT.

The chain has TRBV29-1 and TRBJ2-1; D not resolved. Per the germline V gene, CDR1 is SQVTM and CDR2 is ANQGSEA. V lost 0 bases and J lost 6, with 12 bases in between. This CDR3 spans 14 amino acids. CDR3 residues: CSVEEGRTRNEQFF. In nucleotides, the CDR3 is TGCAGCGTTGAAGAGGGAAGGACCCGCAATGAGCAGTTCTTC.

On this clone: Distinct nucleotide sequences in the sample also encode this CDR3. The chain couples TRBV5-4 to TRBJ2-1; D call uncertain. The CDR3 extends over 14 amino acids. Looked up from germline, CDR1 is SGHNT and CDR2 is YYREEE (reference sequence). V was trimmed by 2 bases and J by 0 bases, leaving 6 bases between them. The CDR3 DNA sequence: TGTGCCAGCAGCTTAGAGAGCTCCTACAATGAGCAGTTCTTC. Protein: CASSLESSYNEQFF.

The V gene is TRBV9, the J gene TRBJ1-2; possible D gene TRBD1, 6 bases. The CDR3 runs to 15 residues. Trimming pared 4 bases from V and 8 bases from J, leaving 21 bases between. Germline V lookup: CDR1 SGDLS, CDR2 YYNGEE. The CDR3 region is CASSPRTVEVGGYTF. In DNA form, the CDR3 reads TGTGCCAGCAGCCCTCGGACAGTAGAGGTCGGAGGCTACACCTTC.

The genes are TRBV29-1 and TRBJ2-7; D assignment may be TRBD1 or TRBD2 (5 bases each). This CDR3 spans 13 amino acids. CDR1 and CDR2 (germline): SQVTM, ANQGSEA. V lost 0 bases to trimming and J lost 6 bases, with 12 bases between them. The CDR3 loop is CSVEDEGFGEQYF. The CDR3 DNA follows: TGCAGCGTTGAAGATGAGGGGTTTGGCGAGCAGTACTTC.

The J gene is TRBJ2-3, the V gene TRBV29-1; D possibly corresponds to TRBD2 (6 bases). The V gene lost 1 base and the J gene lost 2 bases, with 16 bases spanning the gap. The CDR3 is made up of 16 amino acids. Germline assignment: CDR1 SQVTM and CDR2 ANQGSEA. The CDR3 sequence: CSVEVRAGRTTDTQYF. The CDR3 DNA sequence: TGCAGCGTTGAAGTACGAGCAGGGAGGACCACAGATACGCAGTATTTT.